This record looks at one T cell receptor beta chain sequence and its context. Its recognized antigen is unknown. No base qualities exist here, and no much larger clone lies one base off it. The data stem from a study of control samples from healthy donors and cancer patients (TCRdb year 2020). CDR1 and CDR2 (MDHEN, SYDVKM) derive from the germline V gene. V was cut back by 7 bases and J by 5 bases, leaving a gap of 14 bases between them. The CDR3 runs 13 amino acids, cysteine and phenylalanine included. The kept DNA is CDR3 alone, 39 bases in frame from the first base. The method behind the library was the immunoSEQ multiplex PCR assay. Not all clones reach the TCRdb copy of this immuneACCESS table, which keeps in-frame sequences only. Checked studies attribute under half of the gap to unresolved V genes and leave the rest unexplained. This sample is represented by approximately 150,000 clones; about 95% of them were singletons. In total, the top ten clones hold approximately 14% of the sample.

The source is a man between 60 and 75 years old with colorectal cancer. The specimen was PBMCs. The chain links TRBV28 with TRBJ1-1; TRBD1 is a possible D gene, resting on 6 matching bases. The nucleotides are TGTGCCAGCATACAGGGCACCGGGACTGAAGCTTTCTTT. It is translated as CASIQGTGTEAFF.